These 23 T cell receptor beta chains originate from one sample sequenced in a study of blood T cell repertoires in COVID-19. Assay: immunoSEQ multiplex PCR; the TCRdb copy retains only in-frame clones and omits some. Of 260,000 or so clones listed, roughly 82% are singletons. The sample was peripheral blood. All receptors come from a woman in her 70s with acute or convalescent COVID-19.

The chain employs TRBV19 and TRBJ1-2; the D gene is possibly TRBD1 (5 bases). The germline V gene encodes CDR1 LNHDA and CDR2 SQIVND (reference sequence). V lost 5 bases and J 3 bases, leaving 7 bases between the germline ends. The CDR3 is 12 residues long. The CDR3 bases are TGTGCCAGTAGTTTACAGGACTATGGCTACACCTTC. It translates to CASSLQDYGYTF. Looking up the rest from reference TRBV19 and TRBJ1-2 gives the full variable domain: DGGITQSPKYLFRKEGQNVTLSCEQNLNHDAMYWYRQDPGQGLRLIYYSQIVNDFQKGDIAEGYSVSREKKESFPLTVTSAQKNPTAFYLCASSLQDYGYTFGSGTRLTVV.

Notes on this clone: An end of the junction differs from the germline gene, which may be a read error. The chain links TRBV18 to TRBJ2-7; 8 bases line up with TRBD1. The CDR3 spans 15 residues. Per the germline V gene, CDR1 is KGHSH and CDR2 is LQKENI. CDR3 sequence: CASSPPGQASHEQYF. In DNA, the CDR3 is TGTGCCAGCTCACCACCGGGACAGGCCTCCCACGAGCAGTACTTC.

This rearrangement joins TRBV20-1 to TRBJ2-1; 9 nucleotides agree with TRBD2. This CDR3 has 14 residues. Germline assignment: CDR1 DFQATT and CDR2 SNEGSKA (reference sequence). V dropped 3 bases and J dropped 6; count of bases not matched to a gene: 6. CDR3 sequence: CSASHSGGINEQFF. In nucleotides, the CDR3 is TGCAGTGCTAGTCATAGCGGGGGAATCAATGAGCAGTTCTTC.

V and J are TRBV10-3 and TRBJ2-2; a weak D match, TRBD1 (6 bases). V was trimmed by 7 bases and J by 5 bases, leaving 17 bases between them. Germline lookup yields CDR1 ENHRY and CDR2 SYGVKD. The CDR3 spans 15 residues. Here the CDR3 DNA reads TGTGCCATCAAAGTGGCACAGGGAGATACCGGGGAGCTGTTTTTT. Translation gives CAIKVAQGDTGELFF.

The genes are TRBV6-5 and TRBJ1-6, with 8 bases that match TRBD1. This CDR3 is 15 amino acids long. The junction had 8 bases not matched to a gene; V was cut back by 6 bases and J by 7 bases. Looked up from germline, CDR1 is MNHEY and CDR2 is SVGAGI. CDR3 nucleotide sequence: TGTGCCAGCAGGCTACAGGGGGTCGGGAATTCACCCCTCCACTTT. Amino acid sequence: CASRLQGVGNSPLHF.

CDR3 sequence (DNA): TGTGCCAGCAGCTTTCCTTATGCAGGGGCTCGCTCTGGGGCCAACGTCCTGACTTTC. Translated: CASSFPYAGARSGANVLTF. The chain employs TRBV7-9 and TRBJ2-6; the D gene is possibly TRBD1 (6 bases). The length of the CDR3 is 19 residues. The germline V gene encodes CDR1 SEHNR and CDR2 FQNEAQ (reference sequence). The V end lost 3 bases, the J end lost 0 bases, and 18 bases lay between the germline ends.

The rearrangement joins TRBV5-6 to TRBJ1-3; D is perhaps TRBD1 (5 bases). Trimming left V 5 bases short and J 4 bases short, with 19 bases between. Per the germline V gene, CDR1 is SGHDT and CDR2 is YYEEEE. The CDR3 is 16 amino acids. The CDR3, as DNA: TGTGCCAGCAGATCGTACGGGGGTCTCTGGGGAAACACCATATATTTT. Its translation: CASRSYGGLWGNTIYF.

The gene calls are TRBV9 and TRBJ1-4; D might be TRBD1 (5 bases). Trimming took 0 bases from V and 2 from J, leaving 11 bases between them. CDR3 length: 16 amino acids. CDR1 is SGDLS and CDR2 is YYNGEE in the germline V gene. The CDR3 region has the DNA TGTGCCAGCAGCGTAGCGGCAGGGTCGACTAATGAAAAACTGTTTTTT. It yields the protein CASSVAAGSTNEKLFF.

The table lists this clone with a count of one. The rearrangement joins TRBV4-1 to TRBJ2-2, with D hard to call. The CDR3 is made up of 13 amino acids. Trimming shortened V by 1 base and J by 7 bases, and 7 bases separated the two germline ends. CDR1 is MGHRA, CDR2 YSYEKL, per germline. The CDR3 reads CASSQAGVGELFF. CDR3 sequence (DNA): TGCGCCAGCAGCCAAGCAGGTGTCGGGGAGCTGTTTTTT.

This clone was seen only once. The chain employs TRBV7-9 and TRBJ1-4, with no clear D. With 1 base removed from V and 1 base from J, the gap between germline ends came to 7 bases. The V gene's germline CDR1 is SEHNR and CDR2 FQNEAQ (reference sequence). CDR3 length: 15 amino acids. In DNA, the CDR3 is TGTGCCAGCAGCTTAGGGGAGGGAACTAATGAAAAACTGTTTTTT. Protein: CASSLGEGTNEKLFF.

This clone was counted only a few times. This rearrangement joins TRBV7-9 to TRBJ1-4, with a weak D call TRBD1 (5 bases). CDR3 length: 14 amino acids. V was pared by 2 bases and J by 6 bases, with 10 bases between. The germline gives CDR1 SEHNR, CDR2 FQNEAQ (reference sequence). CDR3 amino acids: CASSLRGSHEKLFF. The CDR3 DNA follows: TGTGCCAGCAGCTTAAGGGGCTCACATGAAAAACTGTTTTTT. The full variable domain, in which reference TRBV7-9 and TRBJ1-4 provide the parts outside the CDR3, is DTGVSQNPRHKITKRGQNVTFRCDPISEHNRLYWYRQTLGQGPEFLTYFQNEAQLEKSRLLSDRFSAERPKGSFSTLEIQRTEQGDSAMYLCASSLRGSHEKLFFGSGTQLSVL.

The chain is built from TRBV6-2 or TRBV6-3 and TRBJ2-3, with 11 nucleotides matching TRBD2. Germline assignment: CDR1 MNHEY and CDR2 SVGEGT. This CDR3 is 20 amino acids long. Trimming cost V 2 bases and J 10 bases; bases outside gene matches: 23. The CDR3 DNA follows: TGTGCCAGCAGTTACCCCCGAGAGGCTAGCGGGGGGTCTGTTGAATTAGCGCAGTATTTT. Its translation: CASSYPREASGGSVELAQYF.

This chain joins TRBV6-5 and TRBJ2-7; the D gene is possibly TRBD1 (6 bases). V was shortened by 9 bases and J by 3 bases, with 18 bases between the two germline ends. Germline values: CDR1 MNHEY, CDR2 SVGAGI. CDR3 size: 14 residues. CDR3 coding DNA: TGTGCCAGTCGCGCCGGGCAGGGGCTCTACGAGCAGTACTTC. It is translated as CASRAGQGLYEQYF.

The genes are TRBV5-6 and TRBJ2-7; TRBD1 matches 10 bases. The CDR3 runs to 14 residues. Germline CDR1 SGHDT, CDR2 YYEEEE. Unmatched junction bases numbered 5, after V lost 2 bases and J lost 6 bases. CDR3 nucleotides: TGTGCCAGCAGCTTCGGAGACAGGGGGCGCGAGCAGTACTTC. This encodes CASSFGDRGREQYF.

This sequence joins TRBV6-5 and TRBJ2-3; TRBD1 is a possible D gene (5 bases). The CDR3 is made up of 14 amino acids. Looked up from germline, CDR1 is MNHEY and CDR2 is SVGAGI. V lost 7 bases and J 4 bases, leaving 15 bases between the germline ends. The CDR3 DNA follows: TGTGCCAGCAAAAAGGGGCAATCGGCAGATACGCAGTATTTT. It specifies CASKKGQSADTQYF.

This chain links TRBV6-6 with TRBJ1-2; TRBD1 agrees at 11 bases. With 5 bases clipped from V and 5 bases from J, the junction kept 16 bases outside the gene matches. Germline V gene data show CDR1 as MNHNY and CDR2 as SVGAGI (reference sequence). This CDR3 is 18 amino acids long. The CDR3 reads CASSRTGADGTGGYGYTF. In nucleotides, the CDR3 is TGTGCCAGCAGTCGAACCGGGGCGGACGGGACAGGGGGTTATGGCTACACCTTC.

This clone came up a few times. The rearrangement joins TRBV2 to TRBJ1-6, with 7 positions matching TRBD1. Trimming cost V 7 bases and J 5 bases; bases outside gene matches: 5. CDR1 is SNHLY, CDR2 FYNNEI, per germline. The CDR3 runs 14 residues. The CDR3 is CASTKGQNNSPLHF. The CDR3 DNA reads TGTGCCAGCACTAAGGGACAGAATAATTCACCCCTCCACTTT.

The chain combines TRBV24-1 with TRBJ1-2; D is unclear. The CDR3 is made up of 13 amino acids. The V and J ends lost 0 bases and 5 bases respectively, with 6 bases between them. In germline, CDR1 is KGHDR, CDR2 SFDVKD. Here the CDR3 reads CATSDLRGYGYTF. CDR3 nucleotide sequence: TGTGCCACCAGTGATTTGCGGGGATATGGCTACACCTTC.

The chain recombines TRBV24-1 with TRBJ1-5, with a weak D call TRBD1 (5 bases). The CDR3 consists of 13 residues. V lost 7 bases, J lost 7 bases, and 13 bases lay in between. The germline V gene has CDR1 KGHDR and CDR2 SFDVKD. CDR3 in amino acids: CATSVDSSQPQHF. DNA of the CDR3: TGTGCCACCAGCGTTGACAGCTCCCAGCCCCAGCATTTT.

This clone came up a few times. V usage is TRBV5-1 and J usage is TRBJ1-5; no reliable D call. V dropped 1 base and J dropped 4 bases, with 12 bases sitting between them. Germline V gives CDR1 SGHRS, CDR2 YFSETQ. This CDR3 contains 15 residues. CDR3 protein: CASSLTGRYNQPQHF. CDR3 coding DNA: TGCGCCAGCAGCTTGACGGGTAGATATAATCAGCCCCAGCATTTT. Combining the CDR3 with reference TRBV5-1 and TRBJ1-5 gives the whole variable domain KAGVTQTPRYLIKTRGQQVTLSCSPISGHRSVSWYQQTPGQGLQFLFEYFSETQRNKGNFPGRFSGRQFSNSRSEMNVSTLELGDSALYLCASSLTGRYNQPQHFGDGTRLSIL.

The CDR3 loop is CASSQARGLAGGKETQYF. The CDR3, as DNA: TGCGCCAGCAGCCAAGCCCGGGGGCTAGCGGGGGGCAAGGAGACCCAGTACTTC. The V call is TRBV4-1, the J call TRBJ2-5; 11 bases align to TRBD2. V shed 1 base and J 5 bases; nucleotides not matched to a gene: 12. Germline-derived CDR1 and CDR2 are MGHRA and YSYEKL. CDR3 length: 18 amino acids.

This clone was seen more than once but under ten times. The chain uses TRBV30 and TRBJ1-1; D is perhaps TRBD1 (5 bases). Deletions cut 2 bases from V and 3 bases from J, with 16 bases between. Per the germline V gene, CDR1 is GTSNPN and CDR2 is SVGIG (reference sequence). This CDR3 is built from 15 residues. The CDR3: CAWSTPRTRDTEAFF. The CDR3 nucleotides are TGTGCCTGGAGTACACCCAGGACACGGGACACTGAAGCTTTCTTT.

This rearrangement joins TRBV5-6 to TRBJ2-1; 8 positions match TRBD2. The CDR3 extends over 18 amino acids. V lost 2 bases and J lost 0; bases outside the gene matches: 10. In germline, CDR1 is SGHDT, CDR2 YYEEEE. As DNA, the CDR3 is TGTGCCAGCAGCTTCGCGGGGGGCGGGGCTAGCTCCTACAATGAGCAGTTCTTC. Translating it yields CASSFAGGGASSYNEQFF.